This TCR beta chain appears in the sequencing data of a study of neurological immune-mediated disorders. The study, taken as a whole, reports: Levels of TCR clonal expansion peaked in HTLV-1-associated myelopathy and reached their lowest in multiple sclerosis, under those of healthy controls.

Of note for this clonotype: What it binds is unknown. One junction end does not reproduce the germline sequence, and a read error may be involved.

The length of the CDR3 is 16 residues. Germline loops: CDR1 SGHRS, CDR2 YFSETQ. Each TCR transcript was tagged with a 10-nucleotide random UMI during 5'RACE. One entry per CDR3 protein results from TCRdb running MiXCR on the 5' RACE reads. This sample carries 50,000 or so distinct CDR3 sequences, over 20% of them seen once, and the ten largest clones take over 20%. The gene calls are TRBV5-1 and TRBJ2-1; unclear D gene. This TCR came from an older woman in good health. Input material: PBMCs. CDR3 in amino acids: CASSLEGIGPYNDQFF. DNA for the CDR3: TGCGCCAGCAGCTTGGAAGGGATAGGGCCTTACAATGACCAGTTCTTC.